This paragraph covers one T cell receptor beta chain sequence. Authors' processing steps: The authors estimated nucleated cell counts from reference gene primer amplification. TCRdb keeps only in-frame clones here, not all; method: immunoSEQ multiplex PCR. The V and J calls and clone size come from that table; D and trimming were worked out from the DNA. The data hold about 290,000 clones, with approximately 91% observed a single time. This sample was taken from a study of blood T cell repertoires in COVID-19. Before being deemed recovered, Cohort 3 donors had two negative PCRs, clearance, or symptom resolution. The V end was cut by 6 bases, the J end by 1 base, with 10 bases between. Germline V lookup: CDR1 MGHDK, CDR2 SYGVNS. This CDR3 is 14 amino acids long.

This TCR was recovered from a woman aged 40-49 years who had recovered from COVID-19. J is TRBJ1-5 and V is TRBV25-1, with D perhaps matching TRBD1 (5 bases). Sequenced material: PBMCs or T cells enriched from blood (not recorded which). CDR3 in amino acids: CASSLGGSNQPQHF. Written as DNA, the CDR3 is TGTGCCAGCAGCTTGGGGGGGAGCAATCAGCCCCAGCATTTT.